Below are 10 T cell receptor beta chains sequenced from a single sample in a study of control samples from healthy donors and cancer patients. Method: immunoSEQ multiplex PCR; TCRdb's copy keeps in-frame clones and lacks some. The sample has about 150,000 clones, around 90% seen once. The specimen was blood. These receptors originate from a man in his thirties or forties in good health.

The chain uses TRBV19 and TRBJ1-3, with 9 bases that match TRBD1. Losses at the gene ends were 6 bases for V and 1 base for J; bases not matched to a gene: 7. This CDR3 contains 16 residues. Germline lookup yields CDR1 LNHDA and CDR2 SQIVND (reference sequence). The CDR3 spells CASSPQGALSGNTIYF. CDR3 sequence (DNA): TGTGCCAGTAGCCCACAGGGGGCGCTTTCTGGAAACACCATATATTTT.

The gene calls are TRBV14 and TRBJ2-7, with 7 bases fitting TRBD2. V was pared by 0 bases and J by 4 bases, with 12 bases of the junction left unmatched. Germline CDR1 is SGHDN and CDR2 is FVKESK. The length of the CDR3 is 17 residues. Here the CDR3 DNA reads TGTGCCAGCAGCCAAGATCCAACACTAGGGCGGGGGTACGAGCAGTACTTC. Its translation: CASSQDPTLGRGYEQYF. Supplemented by reference TRBV14 and TRBJ2-7, the full variable domain reads EAGVTQFPSHSVIEKGQTVTLRCDPISGHDNLYWYRRVMGKEIKFLLHFVKESKQDESGMPNNRFLAERTGGTYSTLKVQPAELEDSGVYFCASSQDPTLGRGYEQYFGPGTRLTVT.

This clone came up once. The rearrangement joins TRBV5-1 to TRBJ2-4, with D perhaps assigned TRBD1 or TRBD2 (5 bases each). CDR1 SGHRS and CDR2 YFSETQ come from the germline V gene. Trimming stripped 0 bases from V and 1 base from J, with 11 bases between. The CDR3 spans 16 residues. CDR3 loop: CASSLEGTGAKNIQYF. In DNA, the CDR3 is TGCGCCAGCAGCTTGGAAGGGACGGGGGCCAAAAACATTCAGTACTTC.

The V gene is TRBV11-3, the J gene TRBJ1-1; D possibly corresponds to TRBD1 (6 bases). The germline CDR1 and CDR2 sequences are SGHNT and YENEEA. The CDR3 sequence is 15 residues long. The V end lost 4 bases, the J end lost 8 bases, and 20 bases lay between the germline ends. DNA for the CDR3: TGTGCCAGCAGCTCCTCGGGGGGGGTGGGACAAGAAGCTTTCTTT. This gives the protein CASSSSGGVGQEAFF.

V and J are TRBV5-4 and TRBJ1-2; 7 nucleotides match TRBD1. Per germline, CDR1 SGHNT and CDR2 YYREEE (reference sequence). This CDR3 comprises 14 residues. Losses at the gene ends were 4 bases for V and 2 bases for J; bases not matched to a gene: 5. The CDR3 sequence: CASSPRDSNYGYTF. The CDR3 nucleotides are TGTGCCAGCAGCCCACGGGACAGCAACTATGGCTACACCTTC.

CDR3 residues: CATSQTGVNTEAFF. The CDR3 coding sequence is TGTGCCACTTCTCAGACAGGGGTGAACACTGAAGCTTTCTTT. The rearrangement joins TRBV24-1 to TRBJ1-1, with 8 bases identical to TRBD1. The germline CDR1 and CDR2 sequences are KGHDR and SFDVKD. CDR3 length: 14 residues. V lost 10 bases to trimming and J lost 0 bases; unmatched junction nucleotides: 6.

The genes are TRBV6-2 or TRBV6-3 and TRBJ2-4, with TRBD1 identical over 8 bases. CDR1 MNHEY and CDR2 SVGEGT come from the germline V gene. The CDR3 loop spans 14 amino acids. V shed 4 bases, J shed 8 bases, and the junction held 7 bases outside the gene matches. DNA of the CDR3: TGTGCCAGCAGTTTTCGGACAGGGATTGACATTCAGTACTTC. Amino acid sequence: CASSFRTGIDIQYF.

The table lists this clone with a few counts. V and J are TRBV6-4 and TRBJ2-2; D call uncertain. Germline V CDR1 and CDR2: MRHNA, SNTAGT. Deletions cut 4 bases from V and 0 bases from J, with 6 bases between. The CDR3 has 14 residues. The CDR3 DNA follows: TGTGCCAGCAGTGTCAGCGCGAACACCGGGGAGCTGTTTTTT. Protein sequence: CASSVSANTGELFF.

The genes are TRBV24-1 and TRBJ2-2, with 7 bases matching TRBD1. Trimming removed 3 bases from V and 4 bases from J; junction bases left unmatched: 4. Per the germline V gene, CDR1 is KGHDR and CDR2 is SFDVKD. The CDR3 consists of 15 residues. The CDR3 region is CATSDATGFTGELFF. The CDR3, as DNA: TGTGCCACCAGTGATGCGACAGGGTTCACCGGGGAGCTGTTTTTT.

The chain is built from TRBV6-6 and TRBJ2-1, with 10 bases fitting TRBD2. This CDR3 is built from 16 residues. Per germline, CDR1 MNHNY and CDR2 SVGAGI (reference sequence). V lost 2 bases to trimming and J lost 3 bases; unmatched junction nucleotides: 4. The CDR3 region is CASSYGSGGHYNEQFF. As DNA, the CDR3 is TGTGCCAGCAGTTACGGTAGCGGGGGGCACTACAATGAGCAGTTCTTC.